Each of the 26 T cell receptor beta chains below was sequenced from the same sample in a study of blood T cell repertoires in COVID-19. Measured with immunoSEQ multiplex PCR; TCRdb has only the in-frame clones, and not every one. The profile shows more than 95,000 clones, roughly 80% of them singletons. Sample: peripheral blood. All receptors derive from an older man with acute or convalescent COVID-19.

V is TRBV5-1 and J is TRBJ2-7, with 14 bases fitting TRBD2. Per the germline V gene, CDR1 is SGHRS and CDR2 is YFSETQ. The CDR3 is 18 residues long. V was pared by 0 bases and J by 2 bases, with 7 bases of the junction left unmatched. The CDR3 sequence: CASSLAWTSGGPPYEQYF. The CDR3 bases are TGCGCCAGCAGCTTGGCCTGGACTAGCGGGGGGCCACCCTACGAGCAGTACTTC.

CDR3 DNA: TGTGCCAGCAGTCCAGGGGGTGACACCGGGGAGCTGTTTTTT. Protein product: CASSPGGDTGELFF. The rearrangement links TRBV6-5 to TRBJ2-2; 7 bases match TRBD1. Trimming cost V 5 bases and J 3 bases; bases outside gene matches: 3. This CDR3 spans 14 amino acids. The germline V gene encodes CDR1 MNHEY and CDR2 SVGAGI.

The chain carries TRBV5-1 and TRBJ1-1, with unresolved D. Germline V gives CDR1 SGHRS, CDR2 YFSETQ. The V end lost 4 bases, the J end lost 4 bases, and 14 bases lay between the germline ends. The CDR3 spans 14 residues. The CDR3 is CASSADPPTTEAFF. For the CDR3, the DNA is TGCGCCAGCAGCGCGGATCCCCCGACCACTGAAGCTTTCTTT.

V usage is TRBV14 and J usage is TRBJ1-1; the match to TRBD1 covers 10 bases. The CDR3 consists of 13 residues. Germline CDR1 is SGHDN and CDR2 is FVKESK. The ends lost 4 bases at V and 9 bases at J; junction bases unmatched: 5. CDR3 DNA sequence: TGTGCCAGCAGCCCCAGGACAGGGGGGCAAGCTTTCTTT. Amino acids: CASSPRTGGQAFF.

This chain joins TRBV5-6 and TRBJ1-3; 7 nucleotides align to TRBD1. CDR3 length: 14 residues. Germline CDR1 and CDR2: SGHDT and YYEEEE. The J segment lost 4 bases and the V segment lost 4 bases, leaving 5 bases of the junction unmatched. Here the CDR3 reads CASSRQGAGNTIYF. In DNA form, the CDR3 reads TGTGCCAGCAGCCGACAGGGAGCCGGAAACACCATATATTTT.

The rearrangement links TRBV4-3 to TRBJ1-1; the match to TRBD1 covers 8 bases. V dropped 0 bases and J dropped 2; count of bases not matched to a gene: 8. The CDR3 extends over 17 amino acids. The germline V gene has CDR1 LGHNA and CDR2 YSLEER. CDR3 protein: CASSQDNRQGFNTEAFF. The CDR3 DNA sequence: TGCGCCAGCAGCCAAGACAACCGACAGGGGTTTAACACTGAAGCTTTCTTT.

The chain combines TRBV10-3 with TRBJ2-5; 9 bases align to TRBD1. This CDR3 contains 14 residues. In germline, CDR1 is ENHRY, CDR2 SYGVKD. Trimming took 5 bases from V and 2 from J; bases not matched to a gene: 3. The CDR3 DNA reads TGTGCCATCAGTAAGACAGGGGGTCAAGAGACCCAGTACTTC. Translating it yields CAISKTGGQETQYF.

The V call is TRBV6-5, the J call TRBJ2-1; D gene ambiguous. Trimming pared 2 bases from V and 5 bases from J, leaving 7 bases between. Germline V lookup: CDR1 MNHEY, CDR2 SVGAGI. The CDR3 sequence is 13 residues long. The CDR3 coding sequence is TGTGCCAGCAGTTACAGGCAGGACAATGAGCAGTTCTTC. It codes for CASSYRQDNEQFF.

This chain uses TRBV5-4 with TRBJ2-7; the D gene is possibly TRBD2 (5 bases). The germline gives CDR1 SGHNT, CDR2 YYREEE (reference sequence). The CDR3 is 12 amino acids. Trimming shortened V by 3 bases and J by 3 bases, and 7 bases separated the two germline ends. The CDR3 loop reads CASSYGNYEQYF. CDR3 in DNA: TGTGCCAGCAGCTACGGGAACTACGAGCAGTACTTC.

This chain links TRBV27 with TRBJ1-2; TRBD1 might be the D (6 bases). The CDR3 loop spans 17 amino acids. V was cut by 3 bases and J by 8 bases, with 25 bases left in between. Germline V lookup: CDR1 MNHEY, CDR2 SMNVEV (reference sequence). In nucleotides, the CDR3 is TGTGCCAGCAGTTTGGGTTGGGGTCGGGACACCCCTAAAGGCTACACCTTC. This codes for CASSLGWGRDTPKGYTF.

The rearrangement links TRBV14 to TRBJ2-3; tentative D call: TRBD2 (6 bases). V was shortened by 1 base and J by 9 bases, with 20 bases between the two germline ends. The CDR3 is 16 amino acids. CDR1 SGHDN and CDR2 FVKESK come from the germline V gene. The CDR3 here is CASSQVHGRTGLTQYF. The CDR3 DNA is TGTGCCAGCAGCCAAGTTCATGGGAGGACGGGACTCACGCAGTATTTT.

The rearrangement joins TRBV7-2 to TRBJ1-2, with D possibly matching TRBD1 (5 bases). Germline loops: CDR1 SGHTA, CDR2 FQGNSA. V shed 2 bases and J shed 4 bases, with 14 bases lying between them. CDR3 length: 15 amino acids. The DNA of the CDR3 is TGTGCCAGCAGCTTACTCCCTAGGGGTACCTATGGCTACACCTTC. Translating it yields CASSLLPRGTYGYTF.

The chain is built from TRBV7-2 and TRBJ2-2; 11 positions match TRBD1. With 5 bases clipped from V and 6 bases from J, the junction kept 5 bases outside the gene matches. CDR1 is SGHTA and CDR2 is FQGNSA in the germline V gene. The CDR3 sequence is 15 residues long. CDR3 in DNA: TGTGCCAGCAGCCGGACAGGGGGCAGGTCCGGGGAGCTGTTTTTT. Its protein product is CASSRTGGRSGELFF.

The chain carries TRBV27 and TRBJ2-1; 7 bases are shared with TRBD1. Germline V gene sequence: CDR1 MNHEY, CDR2 SMNVEV (reference sequence). There are 16 residues in the CDR3. Trimming removed 5 bases from V and 1 base from J; junction bases left unmatched: 8. CDR3: CASSMGLGQSYNEQFF. In DNA form, the CDR3 reads TGTGCCAGCAGTATGGGGTTGGGACAGTCCTACAATGAGCAGTTCTTC.

The chain employs TRBV19 and TRBJ2-7, with TRBD1 identical over 8 bases. The CDR3 covers 15 residues. Germline V lookup: CDR1 LNHDA, CDR2 SQIVND (reference sequence). The V segment lost 4 bases and the J segment 2 bases; nucleotides outside the gene matches: 7. The CDR3 loop is CASSTRTGSPYEQYF. Written as DNA, the CDR3 is TGTGCCAGTAGTACCAGGACAGGGTCCCCCTACGAGCAGTACTTC.

This chain connects TRBV11-2 to TRBJ2-7, with TRBD1 identical over 9 bases. The CDR3 is 15 residues long. CDR1 SGHAT and CDR2 FQNNGV come from the germline V gene. Unmatched junction bases numbered 7, after V lost 5 bases and J lost 2 bases. CDR3 nucleotide sequence: TGTGCCAGCAGCCCACAGACAGGGGGAGCCTACGAGCAGTACTTC. It translates to CASSPQTGGAYEQYF.

The chain uses TRBV19 and TRBJ2-3; a possible D gene is TRBD2 (6 bases). V was cut by 2 bases and J by 3 bases, with 6 bases left in between. This CDR3 is built from 13 residues. CDR1 and CDR2 (germline): LNHDA, SQIVND (reference sequence). In DNA form, the CDR3 reads TGTGCCAGTAGTATACTAGCGACAGATACGCAGTATTTT. Amino acid sequence: CASSILATDTQYF.

The V and J genes are TRBV3-1 (or the pseudogene TRBV3-2) and TRBJ1-2, with D unresolved. V was pared by 2 bases and J by 5 bases, with 9 bases between. Germline V gene sequence: CDR1 LGHDT, CDR2 YNNKEL (reference sequence). This CDR3 spans 13 amino acids. This chain's CDR3 is CASSQPAGYGYTF. The DNA of the CDR3 is TGTGCCAGCAGCCAACCCGCGGGGTATGGCTACACCTTC.

The V and J genes are TRBV30 and TRBJ1-6; D is ambiguous. V was clipped by 5 bases and J by 4 bases, with 9 bases between them. The CDR3 is 13 amino acids. In germline, CDR1 is GTSNPN, CDR2 SVGIG (reference sequence). The CDR3 spells CAWEQIYNSPLHF. Written as DNA, the CDR3 is TGTGCCTGGGAACAGATTTATAATTCACCCCTCCACTTT.

The CDR3 bases are TGTGCCAGCAGCAAGGACAGGGACGACTATGGCTACACCTTC. It specifies CASSKDRDDYGYTF. The V call is TRBV6-1, the J call TRBJ1-2, with TRBD1 matching 8 bases. Germline V gives CDR1 MNHNS, CDR2 SASEGT. V lost 6 bases and J lost 3; bases outside the gene matches: 6. The CDR3 runs 14 residues.

V and J are TRBV10-3 and TRBJ2-7; 9 nucleotides line up with TRBD2. Losses at the gene ends were 7 bases for V and 6 bases for J; bases not matched to a gene: 13. CDR1 is ENHRY, CDR2 SYGVKD, per germline. The CDR3 sequence is 15 residues long. CDR3 amino acids: CAITNTGTSSGEQYF. The CDR3 bases are TGTGCCATCACCAACACAGGGACTAGCTCTGGCGAGCAGTACTTC.

The DNA of the CDR3 is TGTGCCAGCAGTCCCGGGATAGGGTTTGAAGCTTTCTTT. It is translated as CASSPGIGFEAFF. The J gene is TRBJ1-1, the V gene TRBV12-3 or TRBV12-4; no clear D. V was shortened by 5 bases and J by 7 bases, with 14 bases between the two germline ends. The CDR3 has 13 amino acids.

This clone was recorded a few times. The V and J genes are TRBV14 and TRBJ2-5; 11 bases agree with TRBD2. Germline V gene data show CDR1 as SGHDN and CDR2 as FVKESK. The CDR3 loop spans 16 amino acids. J lost 4 bases, V lost 1 base, and 5 bases had no gene match. In DNA, the CDR3 is TGTGCCAGCAGCCAAGGTTCACTAGCGGGAGCAGAGACCCAGTACTTC. It translates to CASSQGSLAGAETQYF.

The genes are TRBV2 and TRBJ1-2; 9 bases map to TRBD1. Germline V gene lookup returns CDR1 SNHLY and CDR2 FYNNEI. The length of the CDR3 is 16 residues. With 4 bases clipped from V and 6 bases from J, the junction kept 12 bases outside the gene matches. This CDR3 reads CASSGRRRQGENGYTF. The CDR3 coding sequence is TGTGCCAGCAGTGGCCGCCGCAGACAGGGGGAGAATGGCTACACCTTC.

This clone was found a few times. The V and J genes are TRBV18 and TRBJ2-5; 7 positions match TRBD2. CDR1 and CDR2 (germline): KGHSH, LQKENI. The CDR3 loop spans 16 amino acids. V lost 0 bases, J lost 5 bases, and 9 bases stayed unmatched. CDR3 DNA: TGTGCCAGCTCACCACCGGGGCCAGGGAGGGGCGAGACCCAGTACTTC. Translated: CASSPPGPGRGETQYF.

This clone was counted a few times. The rearrangement joins TRBV5-6 to TRBJ1-5; 8 bases are a match to TRBD1. Unmatched junction bases numbered 9, after V lost 2 bases and J lost 5 bases. The CDR3 extends over 16 amino acids. From germline, CDR1 is SGHDT and CDR2 YYEEEE. CDR3 nucleotides: TGTGCCAGCAGCTTATCCGGGACAGGCTCTTATCAGCCCCAGCATTTT. Residues: CASSLSGTGSYQPQHF.